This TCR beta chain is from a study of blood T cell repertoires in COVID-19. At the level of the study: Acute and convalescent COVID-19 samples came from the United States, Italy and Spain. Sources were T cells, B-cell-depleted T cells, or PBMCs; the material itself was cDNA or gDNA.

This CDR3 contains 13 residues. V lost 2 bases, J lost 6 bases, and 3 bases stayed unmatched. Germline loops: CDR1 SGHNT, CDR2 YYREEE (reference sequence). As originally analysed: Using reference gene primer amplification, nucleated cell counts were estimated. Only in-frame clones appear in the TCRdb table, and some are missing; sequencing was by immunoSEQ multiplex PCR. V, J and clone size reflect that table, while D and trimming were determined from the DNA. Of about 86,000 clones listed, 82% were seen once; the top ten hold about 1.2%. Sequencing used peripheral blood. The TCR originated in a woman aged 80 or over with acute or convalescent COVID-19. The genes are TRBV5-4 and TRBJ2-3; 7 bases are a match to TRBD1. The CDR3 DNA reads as TGTGCCAGCAGCTTCCAGGGGGAGGATACGCAGTATTTT. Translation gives CASSFQGEDTQYF.